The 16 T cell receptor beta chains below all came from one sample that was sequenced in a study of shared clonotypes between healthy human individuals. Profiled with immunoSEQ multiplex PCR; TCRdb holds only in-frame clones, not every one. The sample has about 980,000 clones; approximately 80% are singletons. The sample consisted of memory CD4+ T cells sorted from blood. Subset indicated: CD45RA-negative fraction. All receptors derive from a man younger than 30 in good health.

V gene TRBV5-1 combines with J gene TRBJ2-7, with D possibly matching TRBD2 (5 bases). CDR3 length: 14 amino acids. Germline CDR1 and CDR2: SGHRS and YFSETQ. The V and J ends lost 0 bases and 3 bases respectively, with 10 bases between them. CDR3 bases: TGCGCCAGCAGCTTGGCCGGGGTTCTCTACGAGCAGTACTTC. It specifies CASSLAGVLYEQYF.

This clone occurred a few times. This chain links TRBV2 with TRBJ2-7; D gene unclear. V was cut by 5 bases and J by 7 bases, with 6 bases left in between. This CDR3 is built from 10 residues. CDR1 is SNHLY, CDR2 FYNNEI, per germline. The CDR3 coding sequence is TGTGCCAGCAGTCTGCTAGAGCAGTACTTC. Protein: CASSLLEQYF.

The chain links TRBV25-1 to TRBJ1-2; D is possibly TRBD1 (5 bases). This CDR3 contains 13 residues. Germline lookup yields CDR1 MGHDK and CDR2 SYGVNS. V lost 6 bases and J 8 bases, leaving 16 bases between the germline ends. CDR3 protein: CASRSAGREGYTF. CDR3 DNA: TGTGCCAGCAGGAGTGCAGGGAGGGAGGGCTACACCTTC.

CDR3 in DNA: TGTGCCAGCAGTGAAGGTCCCAACAACGTCCTGACTTTC. This encodes CASSEGPNNVLTF. V usage is TRBV2 and J usage is TRBJ2-6; no clear D gene. Germline V gene data show CDR1 as SNHLY and CDR2 as FYNNEI. This CDR3 region has 13 residues. Trimming removed 1 base from V and 9 bases from J, with 7 bases in between.

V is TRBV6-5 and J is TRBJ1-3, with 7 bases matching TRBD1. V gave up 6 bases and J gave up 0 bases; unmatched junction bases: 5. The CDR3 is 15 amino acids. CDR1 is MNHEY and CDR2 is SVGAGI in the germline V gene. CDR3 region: CASSKGTASGNTIYF. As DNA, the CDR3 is TGTGCCAGCAGCAAGGGGACAGCCTCTGGAAACACCATATATTTT.

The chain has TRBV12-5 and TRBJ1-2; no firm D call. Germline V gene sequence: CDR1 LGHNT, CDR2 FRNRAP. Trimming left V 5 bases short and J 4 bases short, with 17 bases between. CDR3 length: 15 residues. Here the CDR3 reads CASGIHSASSYGYTF. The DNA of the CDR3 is TGTGCTAGTGGTATCCATTCAGCCAGCAGCTATGGCTACACCTTC.

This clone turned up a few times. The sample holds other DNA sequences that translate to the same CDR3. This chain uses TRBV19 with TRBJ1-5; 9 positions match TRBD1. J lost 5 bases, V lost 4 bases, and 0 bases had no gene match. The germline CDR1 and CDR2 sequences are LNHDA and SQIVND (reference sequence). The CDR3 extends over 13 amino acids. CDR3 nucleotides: TGTGCCAGTAGTAGGGACAGGGATCAGCCCCAGCATTTT. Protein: CASSRDRDQPQHF. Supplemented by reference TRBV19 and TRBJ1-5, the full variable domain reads DGGITQSPKYLFRKEGQNVTLSCEQNLNHDAMYWYRQDPGQGLRLIYYSQIVNDFQKGDIAEGYSVSREKKESFPLTVTSAQKNPTAFYLCASSRDRDQPQHFGDGTRLSIL.

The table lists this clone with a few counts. The CDR3 nucleotides read TGTGCCAGCAGCTTGGGGACGGGGTCCCAAAATCAGCCCCAGCATTTT. Protein product: CASSLGTGSQNQPQHF. The chain has TRBV5-6 and TRBJ1-5, with D hard to call. Germline V lookup: CDR1 SGHDT, CDR2 YYEEEE. Trimming removed 0 bases at V and 4 bases at J, with 14 bases between. The CDR3 runs to 16 residues.

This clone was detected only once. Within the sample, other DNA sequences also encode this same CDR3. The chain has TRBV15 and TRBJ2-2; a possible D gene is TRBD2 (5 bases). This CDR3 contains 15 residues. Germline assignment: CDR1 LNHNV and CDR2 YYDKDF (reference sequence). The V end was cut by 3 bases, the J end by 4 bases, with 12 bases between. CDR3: CATSSHTGSTGELFF. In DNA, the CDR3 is TGTGCCACCAGCAGTCATACGGGGTCCACCGGGGAGCTGTTTTTT. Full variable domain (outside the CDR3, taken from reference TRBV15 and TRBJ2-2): DAMVIQNPRYQVTQFGKPVTLSCSQTLNHNVMYWYQQKSSQAPKLLFHYYDKDFNNEADTPDNFQSRRPNTSFCFLDIRSPGLGDTAMYLCATSSHTGSTGELFFGEGSRLTVL.

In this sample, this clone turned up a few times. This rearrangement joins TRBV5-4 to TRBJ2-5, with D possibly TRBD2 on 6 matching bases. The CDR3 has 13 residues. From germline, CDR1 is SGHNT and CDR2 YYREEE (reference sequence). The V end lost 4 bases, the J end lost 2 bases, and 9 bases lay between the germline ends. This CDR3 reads CASSKGGQETQYF. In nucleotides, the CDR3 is TGTGCCAGCAGCAAGGGAGGACAAGAGACCCAGTACTTC.

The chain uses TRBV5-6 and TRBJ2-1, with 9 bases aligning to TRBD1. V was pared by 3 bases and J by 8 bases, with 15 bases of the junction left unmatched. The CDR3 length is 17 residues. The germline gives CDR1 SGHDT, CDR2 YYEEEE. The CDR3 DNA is TGTGCCAGCAGCTCCTTCTCATATGGGACAGGGAAGGATGAGCAGTTCTTC. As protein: CASSSFSYGTGKDEQFF.

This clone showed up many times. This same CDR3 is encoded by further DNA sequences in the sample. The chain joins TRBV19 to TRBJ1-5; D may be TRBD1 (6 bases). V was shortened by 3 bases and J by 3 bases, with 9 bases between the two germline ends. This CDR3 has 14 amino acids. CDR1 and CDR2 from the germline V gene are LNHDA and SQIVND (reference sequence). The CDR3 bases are TGTGCCAGTAGTATTGGACAGTCCAATCAGCCCCAGCATTTT. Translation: CASSIGQSNQPQHF.

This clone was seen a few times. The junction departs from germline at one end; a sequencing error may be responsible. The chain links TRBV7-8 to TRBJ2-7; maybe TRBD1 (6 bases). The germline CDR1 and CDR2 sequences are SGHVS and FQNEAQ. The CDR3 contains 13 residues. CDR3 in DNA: TGTGCCAGCAGTTTAGGGACGACAGGCGAGCAGTACTTC. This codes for CASSLGTTGEQYF.

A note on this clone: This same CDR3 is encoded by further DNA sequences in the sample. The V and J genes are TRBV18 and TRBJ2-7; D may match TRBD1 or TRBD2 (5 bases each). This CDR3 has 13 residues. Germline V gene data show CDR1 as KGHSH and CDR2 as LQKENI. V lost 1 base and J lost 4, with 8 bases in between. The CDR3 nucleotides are TGTGCCAGCTCACCACTTGGGGGATACGAGCAGTACTTC. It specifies CASSPLGGYEQYF. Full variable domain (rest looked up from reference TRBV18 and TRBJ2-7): NAGVMQNPRHLVRRRGQEARLRCSPMKGHSHVYWYRQLPEEGLKFMVYLQKENIIDESGMPKERFSAEFPKEGPSILRIQQVVRGDSAAYFCASSPLGGYEQYFGPGTRLTVT.

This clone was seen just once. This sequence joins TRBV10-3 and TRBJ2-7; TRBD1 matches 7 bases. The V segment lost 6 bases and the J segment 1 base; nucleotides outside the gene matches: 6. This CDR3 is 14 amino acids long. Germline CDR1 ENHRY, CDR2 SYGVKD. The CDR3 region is CAISPRQGSYEQYF. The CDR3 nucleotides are TGTGCCATCAGCCCCCGACAGGGTTCCTACGAGCAGTACTTC.

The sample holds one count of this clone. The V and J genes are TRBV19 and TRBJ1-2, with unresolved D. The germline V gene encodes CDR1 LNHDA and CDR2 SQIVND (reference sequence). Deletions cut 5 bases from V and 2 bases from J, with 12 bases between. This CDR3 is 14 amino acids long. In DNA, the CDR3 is TGTGCCAGTAGTCGAAACCCGGGGAACTATGGCTACACCTTC. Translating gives CASSRNPGNYGYTF.